Listed here is a single T cell receptor beta chain. CD4 T cells were positively selected, then CD8 T cells from the CD4-negative fraction. This CDR3 spans 14 amino acids. With 5 bases removed from V and 2 bases from J, the gap between germline ends came to 11 bases. CDR1 is SGHAT, CDR2 FQDESV, per germline (reference sequence). The data were obtained in a study of naive and memory T cell subsets. An equimolar mix of two oligonucleotides served as the beta constant-region primer for TRBC1 and TRBC2. Nested alpha and beta constant-region primers with the SP2 primer drove four PCR rounds on ligated cDNA. One entry per CDR3 protein, called by TCRdb with MiXCR from the UMI-ligation and nested PCR reads. The sample yields around 110,000 distinct CDR3 sequences, 36% seen once.

The clonotype was recovered from a human donor in good health. The V gene is TRBV11-1, the J gene TRBJ2-3; a possible D gene is TRBD1 (5 bases). Sequenced input: central memory CD4+ T cells from blood. The CDR3 spells CASSQTRDTDTQYF. The DNA of the CDR3 is TGTGCCAGCAGCCAAACCAGGGACACAGATACGCAGTATTTT.